The source of this T cell receptor (beta chain) is a study of blood T cell repertoires in COVID-19. Across the study: Acute and convalescent COVID-19 specimens originated in the United States, Italy and Spain. Nucleic acid was either cDNA or gDNA, and it came from T cells, B-cell-depleted T cells, or PBMCs.

Authors' processing steps: Scientists estimated how many nucleated cells there were by amplifying reference gene primers. Only in-frame clones appear in the TCRdb table, and some are missing; sequencing was by immunoSEQ multiplex PCR. V and J calls and clone size come straight from that table; D and trimming were deduced from the DNA. The sample records some 250,000 clones, about three quarters being singletons. This TCR was sampled from a woman of 80 years or more with acute or convalescent COVID-19. Sequenced input: peripheral blood.

The CDR3 loop reads CASSEEQGYIQYF. CDR3 DNA sequence: TGTGCCAGCAGTGAAGAACAGGGGTACATTCAGTACTTC. This sequence joins TRBV6-1 and TRBJ2-4; 7 positions match TRBD1. This CDR3 comprises 13 residues. Germline CDR1 and CDR2: MNHNS and SASEGT. With V trimmed by 1 base and J by 8 bases, 2 bases remained unmatched.